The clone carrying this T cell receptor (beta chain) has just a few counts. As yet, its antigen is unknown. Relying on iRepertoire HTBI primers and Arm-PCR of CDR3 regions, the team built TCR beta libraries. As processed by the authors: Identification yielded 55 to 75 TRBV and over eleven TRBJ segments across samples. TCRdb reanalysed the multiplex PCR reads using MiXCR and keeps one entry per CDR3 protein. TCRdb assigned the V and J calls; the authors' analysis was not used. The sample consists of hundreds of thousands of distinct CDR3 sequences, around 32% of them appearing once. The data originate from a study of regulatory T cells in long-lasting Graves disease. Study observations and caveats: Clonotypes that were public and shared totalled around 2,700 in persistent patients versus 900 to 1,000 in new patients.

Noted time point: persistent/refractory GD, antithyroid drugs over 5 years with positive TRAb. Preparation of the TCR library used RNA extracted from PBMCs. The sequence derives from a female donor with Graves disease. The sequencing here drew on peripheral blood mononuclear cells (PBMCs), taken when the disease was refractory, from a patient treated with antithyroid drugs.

The CDR3: CASSRAGFTGELFF. Written as DNA, the CDR3 is TGTGCCAGCAGTAGAGCGGGATTTACCGGGGAGCTGTTTTTT. The chain uses TRBV27 and TRBJ2-2; 7 bases match TRBD2. The germline V gene encodes CDR1 MNHEY and CDR2 SMNVEV (reference sequence). The length of the CDR3 is 14 residues. V trimming: 5 bases; J trimming: 5 bases; junction bases outside the gene matches: 5.